This TCR beta chain was recovered during a study of shared clonotypes between healthy human individuals. Findings of the study overall: Clonotypes that were shared across several donors made up around 5% of naive CD4 clonotypes.

The germline gives CDR1 MGHRA, CDR2 YSYEKL. V lost 2 bases, J lost 2 bases, and 13 bases lay in between. CDR3 size: 16 residues. As concerns this clone: What it recognizes is unknown.

Using immunoSEQ multiplex PCR, the repertoire was profiled, and TCRdb retains in-frame clones only, with some absent. Here the sample spans 2 million to 2.5 million clones, roughly 92% being singletons. Sequencing was done on a sample of naive CD4+ T cells from PBMCs. Described subset: CD45RA+ positively selected. V usage is TRBV4-1 and J usage is TRBJ2-1; D is unresolved. The clonotype originates from a man aged 18 to 30 in good health. Some clones in this sample may be carry-over from other donors' samples. The chain's CDR3 is CASSQLNLRAYNEQFF. The CDR3 bases are TGCGCCAGCAGCCAACTCAACCTCCGGGCCTACAATGAGCAGTTCTTC.